Following are 4 T cell receptor beta chains from one sample sequenced in a study of beta chain features in type 1 diabetes. The investigators reverse transcribed all of the isolated RNA, so they sequenced expressed TCRB transcripts. Some clones are missing from TCRdb's copy, which holds only in-frame ones; the method was immunoSEQ multiplex PCR. This table holds about 340,000 clones, less than 10% found once. The material sequenced was central memory CD4+ T cells from blood. All receptors derive from a woman under 30 in good health.

In its sample, this clone was seen a few times. The J gene is TRBJ2-1, the V gene TRBV7-2; 11 nucleotides match TRBD2. This CDR3 is built from 17 residues. The junction had 10 bases not matched to a gene; V was cut back by 2 bases and J by 7 bases. Per the germline V gene, CDR1 is SGHTA and CDR2 is FQGNSA. For the CDR3, the DNA is TGTGCCAGCAGCTTAAGGCTCCGACTAGCGGGGTCAAATGAGCAGTTCTTC. It is translated as CASSLRLRLAGSNEQFF.

This clone has just a few counts. The chain uses TRBV29-1 and TRBJ2-7; perhaps D is TRBD1 or TRBD2 (6 bases each). Per the germline V gene, CDR1 is SQVTM and CDR2 is ANQGSEA. This CDR3 has 14 amino acids. Trimming stripped 6 bases from V and 1 base from J, with 16 bases between. This CDR3 reads CSVGGPALSYEQYF. The CDR3 DNA reads TGCAGCGTGGGGGGCCCGGCACTATCCTACGAGCAGTACTTC.

In its sample, this clone was seen many times. The V call is TRBV5-4, the J call TRBJ2-1, with TRBD1 identical over 8 bases. Germline-derived CDR1 and CDR2 are SGHNT and YYREEE (reference sequence). Germline trimming cut 0 bases from V and 9 bases from J; bases unmatched to any gene: 5. The length of the CDR3 is 14 residues. The CDR3 region is CASSLDRTGSEQFF. In DNA, the CDR3 is TGTGCCAGCAGCTTGGACCGGACAGGGTCTGAGCAGTTCTTC. Full variable domain (remainder filled in from reference TRBV5-4 and TRBJ2-1): ETGVTQSPTHLIKTRGQQVTLRCSSQSGHNTVSWYQQALGQGPQFIFQYYREEENGRGNFPPRFSGLQFPNYSSELNVNALELDDSALYLCASSLDRTGSEQFFGPGTRLTVL.

The chain combines TRBV10-3 with TRBJ2-3; D is undetermined. The germline V gene has CDR1 ENHRY and CDR2 SYGVKD. This CDR3 contains 14 residues. V was trimmed by 6 bases and J by 2 bases, leaving 12 bases between them. The CDR3 nucleotides are TGTGCCATCAGCGATGAGACGTCCACAGATACGCAGTATTTT. Translation: CAISDETSTDTQYF.